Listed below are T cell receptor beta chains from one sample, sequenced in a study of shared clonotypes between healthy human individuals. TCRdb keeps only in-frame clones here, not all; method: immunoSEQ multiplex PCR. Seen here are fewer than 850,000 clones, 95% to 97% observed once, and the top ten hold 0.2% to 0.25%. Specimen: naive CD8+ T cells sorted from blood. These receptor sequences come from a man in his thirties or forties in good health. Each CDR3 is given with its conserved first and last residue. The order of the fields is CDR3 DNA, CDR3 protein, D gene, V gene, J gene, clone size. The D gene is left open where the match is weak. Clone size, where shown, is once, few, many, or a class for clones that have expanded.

TGCAGCGCAGAGGGCGGCAGGGACTCCTACAATGAGCAGTTCTTC	CSAEGGRDSYNEQFF	NA	TRBV29-1	TRBJ2-1	NA
TGTGCCAGTAGTAGACTAGCGGGAGGGTACAATGAGCAGTTCTTC	CASSRLAGGYNEQFF	TRBD2	TRBV19	TRBJ2-1	NA
TGTGCCAGCAGCCCCCCCGGGCACAATGAGCAGTTCTTC	CASSPPGHNEQFF	NA	TRBV7-9	TRBJ2-1	NA
TGTGCCAGCAGCCCATCAGGGGGGTCCTACGAGCAGTACTTC	CASSPSGGSYEQYF	NA	TRBV7-6	TRBJ2-7	NA
TGTGCCACCAGCAGAGCGTACGGGGGTCGTGAAGCTTTCTTT	CATSRAYGGREAFF	NA	TRBV15	TRBJ1-1	NA
TGTGCCACCGCCCTGGGGGGGCTATGGGAGCAGTACTTC	CATALGGLWEQYF	NA	TRBV6-6	TRBJ2-7	NA
TGCGCCAGCAGCCATATGACTAGCGGGAATCCCGATACGCAGTATTTT	CASSHMTSGNPDTQYF	TRBD2	TRBV4-1	TRBJ2-3	NA
TGCGCCAGCAGTAGTGGAGGGGACGGTGGCTACACCTTC	CASSSGGDGGYTF	NA	TRBV10-2	TRBJ1-2	once
TGTGCCAGCAGCCGATCCCAAGAGACCCAGTACTTC	CASSRSQETQYF	NA	TRBV7-9	TRBJ2-5	once
TGTGCCAGCAGCTTCGGACAGGGGGTAGACACAGATACGCAGTATTTT	CASSFGQGVDTDTQYF	TRBD1	TRBV5-4	TRBJ2-3	NA
TGTGCCAGCAGCCGGACAGGGGGCAGTCAGCCCCAGCATTTT	CASSRTGGSQPQHF	TRBD1	TRBV7-9	TRBJ1-5	NA
TGTGCCAGCAGCCCGGACAGCTCCTACGAGCAGTACTTC	CASSPDSSYEQYF	NA	TRBV7-9	TRBJ2-7	NA
TGCAGCGTCGTACATGCGAACACCGGGGAGCTGTTTTTT	CSVVHANTGELFF	NA	TRBV29-1	TRBJ2-2	NA
TGTGCCAGCACCCCATCGGGGACCGGCGGGGAGCTGTTTTTT	CASTPSGTGGELFF	NA	TRBV9	TRBJ2-2	NA
TGCGCCAGCAGTGAGGCAGGGGCCCACAATGAGCAGTTCTTC	CASSEAGAHNEQFF	NA	TRBV10-1	TRBJ2-1	NA
TGTGCCAGCAGCCCTGACCGGGAGACCCAGTACTTC	CASSPDRETQYF	NA	TRBV6-5	TRBJ2-5	NA
TGCGCCAGCAGCCAAGGATCGAACACCGGGGAGCTGTTTTTT	CASSQGSNTGELFF	NA	TRBV4-3	TRBJ2-2	NA
TGTGCCAGCAGCGTAGGGGACTACGAGCAGTACTTC	CASSVGDYEQYF	NA	TRBV9	TRBJ2-7	NA
TGTGCCAGCAGTTCCACGACAGGGGACTATAGCAATCAGCCCCAGCATTTT	CASSSTTGDYSNQPQHF	TRBD1	TRBV27	TRBJ1-5	NA
TGTGCCAGCAGCCGATCCCCTGAAACCTACAATGAGCAGTTCTTC	CASSRSPETYNEQFF	NA	TRBV13	TRBJ2-1	NA
TGTGCCAGCAGCTTAGTACTAGGGCCAGGGCCTAACACCGGGGAGCTGTTTTTT	CASSLVLGPGPNTGELFF	NA	TRBV7-2	TRBJ2-2	NA
TGTGCCAGCAGCTCCCTGGGGCCAGATACGCAGTATTTT	CASSSLGPDTQYF	NA	TRBV7-2	TRBJ2-3	NA
TGTGCCAGCTCACGGTCAGACTCCTCGAACACTGAAGCTTTCTTT	CASSRSDSSNTEAFF	NA	TRBV18	TRBJ1-1	NA
TGTGCCAGCAGCTTAATCCGGACGTCACAGGGTAACAGCAATCAGCCCCAGCATTTT	CASSLIRTSQGNSNQPQHF	NA	TRBV7-9	TRBJ1-5	NA
TGTGCCAGCAGCTTAGAGGTAGGGCTTAATCAGCCCCAGCATTTT	CASSLEVGLNQPQHF	NA	TRBV7-9	TRBJ1-5	NA
TGTGCCAGCAGTTTAGCGGGATGGGATGAGCAGTTCTTC	CASSLAGWDEQFF	TRBD2	TRBV6-5	TRBJ2-1	once
TGTGCCAGCAGGTTGGACTATAGTTCGCACAATGAGCAGTTCTTC	CASRLDYSSHNEQFF	NA	TRBV28	TRBJ2-1	NA
TGTGCCAGCAATCAAGACTGGAACACTGAAGCTTTCTTT	CASNQDWNTEAFF	NA	TRBV7-9	TRBJ1-1	NA
TGTGCCAGCAGCTTTGGGACCTTCAGTGAGCAGTACTTC	CASSFGTFSEQYF	NA	TRBV5-6	TRBJ2-7	once
TGCGCCAGCAGCAGCGGTCCCTACGAGCAGTACTTC	CASSSGPYEQYF	NA	TRBV5-1	TRBJ2-7	NA
TGTGCCAGCAGCTTAGGGGGACTAGCGGCAGACACAGATACGCAGTATTTT	CASSLGGLAADTDTQYF	TRBD2	TRBV11-2	TRBJ2-3	NA
TGTGCCAGCAGTTTTTTCACTAGCGGGAGGACCAAGAAAACCTACGAGCAGTACTTC	CASSFFTSGRTKKTYEQYF	TRBD2	TRBV28	TRBJ2-7	NA
TGTGCCAGCAGCTTAGCGGGAGGGGACAATGAGCAGTTCTTC	CASSLAGGDNEQFF	TRBD2	TRBV14	TRBJ2-1	few
TGCGCCAGCAGCCACGTGACGGGGAACTATGGCTACACCTTC	CASSHVTGNYGYTF	NA	TRBV4-1	TRBJ1-2	NA
TGTGCCAGCAGCCGCGTGTCCGGGGAGCTGTTTTTT	CASSRVSGELFF	NA	TRBV28	TRBJ2-2	NA
TGTGCCAGCAGTGAGGCACTAGGGAGCGACTATGGCTACACCTTC	CASSEALGSDYGYTF	NA	TRBV6-1	TRBJ1-2	NA
TGTGCCAGCAGCTTCGAGCGGGGAAGGATCCCCTACGAGCAGTACTTC	CASSFERGRIPYEQYF	NA	TRBV21-1	TRBJ2-7	NA
TGCGCCAGCAGCTGGACAGGCATCCTCTACGAGCAGTACTTC	CASSWTGILYEQYF	TRBD1	TRBV5-1	TRBJ2-7	NA
TGTGCCAGCAGCTTTCCTCGTACGAAGCCGAACACCGGGGAGCTGTTTTTT	CASSFPRTKPNTGELFF	NA	TRBV7-8	TRBJ2-2	NA
TGCGCCAGCAGCCAAGAAGGGGGACAGGGGGGCGATGAGCAGTTCTTC	CASSQEGGQGGDEQFF	TRBD1	TRBV4-1	TRBJ2-1	NA
TGTGCCACCAGCAGAGTACTAGCGGGAGCCCGGGCAGCCAAAAACATTCAGTACTTC	CATSRVLAGARAAKNIQYF	TRBD2	TRBV15	TRBJ2-4	NA
TGTGCCAGCAGCTTAACGGCTAGCGGAGAGACCTACGAGCAGTACTTC	CASSLTASGETYEQYF	TRBD2	TRBV7-9	TRBJ2-7	NA
TGTGCCAGCGGCGTAGCCGAGCAGTACTTC	CASGVAEQYF	NA	TRBV27	TRBJ2-7	NA
TGCGCCAGCAGCCAAGACGGGGCTGAAATCGACGAGCAGTACTTC	CASSQDGAEIDEQYF	NA	TRBV4-1	TRBJ2-7	NA
TGTGCCAGCAGCTTAGGTATTTTTGGAACTAGCGCATACTACGAGCAGTACTTC	CASSLGIFGTSAYYEQYF	TRBD2	TRBV11-2	TRBJ2-7	NA
TGTGCCAGCAGTACCGGGACTGCTATCTTGGATGAGCAGTTCTTC	CASSTGTAILDEQFF	NA	TRBV27	TRBJ2-1	NA
TGTGCCAGCAGCGTAGGGTCAGGGGCTGAAAAACTGTTTTTT	CASSVGSGAEKLFF	NA	TRBV9	TRBJ1-4	NA
TGTGCCAGCAGCCAAGGGCTGGCTGGGGCCAACGTCCTGACTTTC	CASSQGLAGANVLTF	NA	TRBV14	TRBJ2-6	NA
TGTGCCAGCAGCTTGACGAGCGGGGGAGGCACAGATACGCAGTATTTT	CASSLTSGGGTDTQYF	TRBD2	TRBV7-3	TRBJ2-3	NA
TGTGCCAGCAGCTGGGTTTCGGGGGGCGACCGCTATGGCTACACCTTC	CASSWVSGGDRYGYTF	NA	TRBV7-2	TRBJ1-2	NA
TGCGCCAGCAGTGGGGCGGAGACCCCAGACAATGAGCAGTTCTTC	CASSGAETPDNEQFF	NA	TRBV10-2	TRBJ2-1	NA
TGTGCCAGCAGCCTGGGACAGCGATCCTACGAGCAGTACTTC	CASSLGQRSYEQYF	TRBD1	TRBV9	TRBJ2-7	NA
TGTGCCAGTAGCTGGGTCAACACCGGGGAGCTGTTTTTT	CASSWVNTGELFF	NA	TRBV19	TRBJ2-2	NA
TGTGCCAGCATTGGAGGGATCGAGCAGTACTTC	CASIGGIEQYF	NA	TRBV2	TRBJ2-7	NA